The TCR beta chain under discussion was sequenced for a study of PD-L1 blockade in urothelial cancer. Study at large: Atezolizumab (1,200 mg intravenously every 3 weeks) began at some point between 2014 and 2015 for patients.

Sequencing used immunoSEQ multiplex PCR; TCRdb keeps in-frame clones, though not all of them. Here the sample spans some 100,000 clones, about 91% being singletons. Trimming took 3 bases from V and 7 from J; bases not matched to a gene: 5. Per the germline V gene, CDR1 is SGHVS and CDR2 is FQNEAQ. The CDR3 loop spans 13 amino acids. This TCR was sampled from a woman older than 75 with urothelial cancer. The chain couples TRBV7-8 to TRBJ2-7, with TRBD1 matching over 8 bases. The sample in question was PBMCs, obtained around atezolizumab (anti-PD-L1) treatment. CDR3 in amino acids: CASSFRQGWEQYF. CDR3 bases: TGTGCCAGCAGCTTTCGACAGGGGTGGGAGCAGTACTTC.